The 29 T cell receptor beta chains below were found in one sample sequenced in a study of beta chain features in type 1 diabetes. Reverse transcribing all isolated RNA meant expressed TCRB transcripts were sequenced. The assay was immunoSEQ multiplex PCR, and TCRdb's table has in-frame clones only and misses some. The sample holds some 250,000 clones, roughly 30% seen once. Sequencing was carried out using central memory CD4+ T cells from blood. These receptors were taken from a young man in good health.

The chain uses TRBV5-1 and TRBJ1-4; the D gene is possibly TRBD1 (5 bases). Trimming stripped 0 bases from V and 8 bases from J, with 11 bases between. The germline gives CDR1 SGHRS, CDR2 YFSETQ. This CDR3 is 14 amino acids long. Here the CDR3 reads CASSLDGTGEKLFF. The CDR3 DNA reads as TGCGCCAGCAGCTTGGACGGGACGGGCGAAAAACTGTTTTTT.

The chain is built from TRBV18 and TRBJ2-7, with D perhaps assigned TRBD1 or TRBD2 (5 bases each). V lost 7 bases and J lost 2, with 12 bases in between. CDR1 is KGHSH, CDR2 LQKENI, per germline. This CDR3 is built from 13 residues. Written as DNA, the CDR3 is TGTGCCAGCTTCCGGGACGTCCCCTACGAGCAGTACTTC. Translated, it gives CASFRDVPYEQYF.

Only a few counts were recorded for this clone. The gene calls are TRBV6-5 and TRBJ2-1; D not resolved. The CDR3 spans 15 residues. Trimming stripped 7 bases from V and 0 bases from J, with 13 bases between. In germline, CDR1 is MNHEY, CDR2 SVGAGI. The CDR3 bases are TGTGCCAGCAACCCCGGGTCGAGCTCCTACAATGAGCAGTTCTTC. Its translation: CASNPGSSSYNEQFF.

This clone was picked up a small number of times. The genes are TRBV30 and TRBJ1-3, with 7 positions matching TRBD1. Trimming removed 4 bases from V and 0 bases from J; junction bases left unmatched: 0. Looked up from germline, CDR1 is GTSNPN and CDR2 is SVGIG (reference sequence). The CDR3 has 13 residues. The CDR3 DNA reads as TGTGCCTGGAACAGGGGCTCTGGAAACACCATATATTTT. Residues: CAWNRGSGNTIYF.

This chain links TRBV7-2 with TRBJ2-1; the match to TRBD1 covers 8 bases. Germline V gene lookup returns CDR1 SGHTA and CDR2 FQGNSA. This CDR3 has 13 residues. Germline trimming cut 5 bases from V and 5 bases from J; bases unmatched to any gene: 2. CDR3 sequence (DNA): TGTGCCAGCAGCCGGGACAGGAACAATGAGCAGTTCTTC. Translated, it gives CASSRDRNNEQFF.

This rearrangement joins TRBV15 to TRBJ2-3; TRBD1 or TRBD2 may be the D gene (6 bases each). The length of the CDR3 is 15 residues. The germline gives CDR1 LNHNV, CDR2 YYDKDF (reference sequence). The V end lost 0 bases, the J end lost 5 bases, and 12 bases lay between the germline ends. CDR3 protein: CATSRDLRGVDTQYF. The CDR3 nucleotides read TGTGCCACCAGCAGAGATCTTAGGGGGGTAGATACGCAGTATTTT.

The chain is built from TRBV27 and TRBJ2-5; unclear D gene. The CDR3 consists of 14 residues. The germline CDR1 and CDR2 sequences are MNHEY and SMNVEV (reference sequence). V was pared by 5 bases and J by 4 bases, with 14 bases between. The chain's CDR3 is CASSPRAVIETQYF. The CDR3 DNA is TGTGCCAGCAGTCCCCGGGCCGTCATAGAGACCCAGTACTTC.

CDR3 in DNA: TGTGCCTGGAGTGTAACAGGAAGCTCCTACGAGCAGTACTTC. It encodes CAWSVTGSSYEQYF. The V gene is TRBV30, the J gene TRBJ2-7, with D possibly TRBD1 on 5 matching bases. The CDR3 runs to 14 residues. Germline values: CDR1 GTSNPN, CDR2 SVGIG (reference sequence). V was pared by 0 bases and J by 0 bases, with 9 bases between.

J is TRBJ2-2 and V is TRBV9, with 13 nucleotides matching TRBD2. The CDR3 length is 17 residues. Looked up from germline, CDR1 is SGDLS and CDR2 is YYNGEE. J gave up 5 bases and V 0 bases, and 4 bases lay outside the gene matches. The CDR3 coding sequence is TGTGCCAGCAGCGTAGAACTAGCGGGAGGGCAGACCGGGGAGCTGTTTTTT. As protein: CASSVELAGGQTGELFF.

Here the CDR3 reads CASSPRTGITEAFF. DNA of the CDR3: TGTGCCAGCAGCCCCCGGACAGGGATAACTGAAGCTTTCTTT. The chain couples TRBV7-2 to TRBJ1-1, with TRBD1 identical over 8 bases. The ends lost 5 bases at V and 5 bases at J; junction bases unmatched: 7. The CDR3 is 14 amino acids. The germline V gene encodes CDR1 SGHTA and CDR2 FQGNSA.

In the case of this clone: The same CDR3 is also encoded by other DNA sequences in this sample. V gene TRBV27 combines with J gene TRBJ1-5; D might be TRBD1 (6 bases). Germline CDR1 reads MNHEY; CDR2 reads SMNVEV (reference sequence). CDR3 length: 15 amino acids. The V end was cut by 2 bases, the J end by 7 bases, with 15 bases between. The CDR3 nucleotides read TGTGCCAGCAGTTTAGGCCGTGGGGGCGGGCAGCCCCAGCATTTT. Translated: CASSLGRGGGQPQHF.

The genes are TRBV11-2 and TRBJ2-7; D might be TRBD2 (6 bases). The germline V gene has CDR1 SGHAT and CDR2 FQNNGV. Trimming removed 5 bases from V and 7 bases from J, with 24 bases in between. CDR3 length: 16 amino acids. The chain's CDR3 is CASSPRRGLASEEQYF. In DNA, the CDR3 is TGTGCCAGCAGCCCCCGGCGGGGACTCGCTTCAGAAGAGCAGTACTTC.

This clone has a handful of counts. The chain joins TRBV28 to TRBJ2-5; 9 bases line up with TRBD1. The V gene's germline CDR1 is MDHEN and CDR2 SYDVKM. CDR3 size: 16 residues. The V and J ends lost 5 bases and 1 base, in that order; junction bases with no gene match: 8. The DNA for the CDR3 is TGTGCCAGCAGTCCTACCGGGACAGGGTTCCAAGAGACCCAGTACTTC. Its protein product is CASSPTGTGFQETQYF.

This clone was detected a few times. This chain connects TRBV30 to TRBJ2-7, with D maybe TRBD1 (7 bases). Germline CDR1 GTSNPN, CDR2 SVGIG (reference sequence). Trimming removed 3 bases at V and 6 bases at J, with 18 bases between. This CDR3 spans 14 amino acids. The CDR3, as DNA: TGTGCCTGGAGGCTGGCAGGGGGAGGCGGCGAGCAGTACTTC. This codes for CAWRLAGGGGEQYF.

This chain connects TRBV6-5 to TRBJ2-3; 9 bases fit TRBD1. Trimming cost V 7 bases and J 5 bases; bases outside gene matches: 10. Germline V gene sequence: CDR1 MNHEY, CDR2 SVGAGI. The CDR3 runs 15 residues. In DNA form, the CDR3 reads TGTGCCAGCACCCCTTACAGGGGGCGCGTAGATACGCAGTATTTT. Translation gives CASTPYRGRVDTQYF.

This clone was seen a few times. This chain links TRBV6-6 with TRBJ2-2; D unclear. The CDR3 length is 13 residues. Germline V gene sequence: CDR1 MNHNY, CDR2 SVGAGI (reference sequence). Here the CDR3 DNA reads TGTGCAGCGAGGACCCTGAACACCGGGGAGCTGTTTTTT. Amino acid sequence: CAARTLNTGELFF.

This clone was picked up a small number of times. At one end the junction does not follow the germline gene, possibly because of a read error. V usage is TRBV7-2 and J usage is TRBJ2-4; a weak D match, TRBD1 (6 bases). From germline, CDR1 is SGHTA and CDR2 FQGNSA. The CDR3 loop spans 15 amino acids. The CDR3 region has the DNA TGTGCCACCAGCCGTGGGGGACATAATAAAAACATTCAGTACTTC. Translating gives CATSRGGHNKNIQYF.

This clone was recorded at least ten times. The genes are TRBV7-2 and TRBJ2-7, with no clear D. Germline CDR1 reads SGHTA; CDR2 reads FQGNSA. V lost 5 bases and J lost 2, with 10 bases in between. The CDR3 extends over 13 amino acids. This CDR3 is CASSQGFTYEQYF. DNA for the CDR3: TGTGCCAGCAGCCAAGGGTTCACCTACGAGCAGTACTTC. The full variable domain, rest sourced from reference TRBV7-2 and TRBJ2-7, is GAGVSQSPSNKVTEKGKDVELRCDPISGHTALYWYRQSLGQGLEFLIYFQGNSAPDKSGLPSDRFSAERTGGSVSTLTIQRTQQEDSAVYLCASSQGFTYEQYFGPGTRLTVT.

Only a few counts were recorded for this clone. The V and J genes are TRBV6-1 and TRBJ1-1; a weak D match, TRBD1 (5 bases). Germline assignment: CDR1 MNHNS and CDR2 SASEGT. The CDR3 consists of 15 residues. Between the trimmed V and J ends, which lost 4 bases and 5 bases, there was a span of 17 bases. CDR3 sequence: CASSAERGLPTEAFF. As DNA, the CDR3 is TGTGCCAGCAGTGCCGAAAGGGGACTCCCGACTGAAGCTTTCTTT.

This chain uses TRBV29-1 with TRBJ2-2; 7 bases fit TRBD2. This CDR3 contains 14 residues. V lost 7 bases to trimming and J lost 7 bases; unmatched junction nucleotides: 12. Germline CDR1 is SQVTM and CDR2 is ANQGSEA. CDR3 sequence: CSGAGLAESGELFF. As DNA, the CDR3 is TGCAGCGGGGCGGGGCTAGCGGAGAGCGGGGAGCTGTTTTTT.

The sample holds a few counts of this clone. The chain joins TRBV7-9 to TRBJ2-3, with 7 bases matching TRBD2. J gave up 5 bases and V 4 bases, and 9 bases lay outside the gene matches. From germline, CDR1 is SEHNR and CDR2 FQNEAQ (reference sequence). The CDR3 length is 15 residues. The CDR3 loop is CASSSSGTKEDTQYF. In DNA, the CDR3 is TGTGCCAGCAGCTCATCCGGGACTAAGGAAGATACGCAGTATTTT.

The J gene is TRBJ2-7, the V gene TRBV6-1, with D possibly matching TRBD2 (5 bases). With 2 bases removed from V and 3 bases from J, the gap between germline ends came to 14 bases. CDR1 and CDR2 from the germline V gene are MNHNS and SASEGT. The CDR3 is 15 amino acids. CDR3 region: CASSESVTGGYEQYF. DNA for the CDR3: TGTGCCAGCAGTGAAAGTGTAACCGGAGGCTACGAGCAGTACTTC.

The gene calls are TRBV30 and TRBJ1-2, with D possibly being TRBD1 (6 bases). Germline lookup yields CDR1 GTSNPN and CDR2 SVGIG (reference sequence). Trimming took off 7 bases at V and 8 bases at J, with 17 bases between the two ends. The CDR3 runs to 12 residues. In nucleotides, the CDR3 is TGTGCCTTCGCACCCTACAGGGACGGCTACACCTTC. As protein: CAFAPYRDGYTF.

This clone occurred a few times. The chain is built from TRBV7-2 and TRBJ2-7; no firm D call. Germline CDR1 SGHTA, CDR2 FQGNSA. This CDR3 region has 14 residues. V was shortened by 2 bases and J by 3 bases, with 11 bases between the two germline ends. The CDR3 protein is CASSLFGRSYEQYF. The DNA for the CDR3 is TGTGCCAGCAGCTTATTTGGGCGGAGCTACGAGCAGTACTTC.

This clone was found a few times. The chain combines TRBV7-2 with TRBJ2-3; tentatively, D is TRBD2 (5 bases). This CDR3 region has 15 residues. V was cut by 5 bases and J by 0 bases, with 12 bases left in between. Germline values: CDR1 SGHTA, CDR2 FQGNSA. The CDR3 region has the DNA TGTGCCAGCAGCCTCTCGGGGTCTAGCACAGATACGCAGTATTTT. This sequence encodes CASSLSGSSTDTQYF.

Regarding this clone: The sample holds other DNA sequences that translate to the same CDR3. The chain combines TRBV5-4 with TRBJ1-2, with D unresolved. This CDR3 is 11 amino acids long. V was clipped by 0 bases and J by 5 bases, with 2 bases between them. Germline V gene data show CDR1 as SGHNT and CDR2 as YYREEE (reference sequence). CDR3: CASSLEYGYTF. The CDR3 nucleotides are TGTGCCAGCAGCTTGGAGTATGGCTACACCTTC. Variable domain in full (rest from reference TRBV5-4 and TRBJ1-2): ETGVTQSPTHLIKTRGQQVTLRCSSQSGHNTVSWYQQALGQGPQFIFQYYREEENGRGNFPPRFSGLQFPNYSSELNVNALELDDSALYLCASSLEYGYTFGSGTRLTVV.

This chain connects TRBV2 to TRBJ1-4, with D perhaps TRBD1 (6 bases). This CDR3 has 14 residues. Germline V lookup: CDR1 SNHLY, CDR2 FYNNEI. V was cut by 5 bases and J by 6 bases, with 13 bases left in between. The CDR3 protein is CASSQQGGHEKLFF. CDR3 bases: TGTGCCAGCAGTCAACAGGGCGGGCATGAAAAACTGTTTTTT.

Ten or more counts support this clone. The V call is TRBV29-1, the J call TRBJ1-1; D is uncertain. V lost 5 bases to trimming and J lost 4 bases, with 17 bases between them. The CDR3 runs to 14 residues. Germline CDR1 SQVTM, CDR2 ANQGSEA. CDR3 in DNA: TGCAGCGTTCGTGAGCCCTCCCTGGGCACTGAAGCTTTCTTT. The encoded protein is CSVREPSLGTEAFF. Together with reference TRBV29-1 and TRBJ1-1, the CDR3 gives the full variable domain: SAVISQKPSRDICQRGTSLTIQCQVDSQVTMMFWYRQQPGQSLTLIATANQGSEATYESGFVIDKFPISRPNLTFSTLTVSNMSPEDSSIYLCSVREPSLGTEAFFGQGTRLTVV.

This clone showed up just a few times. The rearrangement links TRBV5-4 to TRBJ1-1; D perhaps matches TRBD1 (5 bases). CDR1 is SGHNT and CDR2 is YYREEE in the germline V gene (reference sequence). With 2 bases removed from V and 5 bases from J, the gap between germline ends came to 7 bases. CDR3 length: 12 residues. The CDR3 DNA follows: TGTGCCAGCAGCTTCCGGGGGACTGAAGCTTTCTTT. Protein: CASSFRGTEAFF. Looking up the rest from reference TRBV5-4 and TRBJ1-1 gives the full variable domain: ETGVTQSPTHLIKTRGQQVTLRCSSQSGHNTVSWYQQALGQGPQFIFQYYREEENGRGNFPPRFSGLQFPNYSSELNVNALELDDSALYLCASSFRGTEAFFGQGTRLTVV.